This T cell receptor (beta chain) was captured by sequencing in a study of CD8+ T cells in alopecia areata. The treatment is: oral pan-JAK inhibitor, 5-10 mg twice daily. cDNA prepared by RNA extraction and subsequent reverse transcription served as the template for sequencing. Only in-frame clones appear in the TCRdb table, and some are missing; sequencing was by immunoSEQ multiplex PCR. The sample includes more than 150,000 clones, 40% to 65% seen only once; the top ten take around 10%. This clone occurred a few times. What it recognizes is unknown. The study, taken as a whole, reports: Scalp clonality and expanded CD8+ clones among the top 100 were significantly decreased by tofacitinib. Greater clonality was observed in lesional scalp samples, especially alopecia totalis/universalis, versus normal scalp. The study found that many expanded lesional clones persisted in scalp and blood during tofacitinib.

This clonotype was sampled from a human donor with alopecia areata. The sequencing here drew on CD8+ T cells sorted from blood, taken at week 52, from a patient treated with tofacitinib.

The chain's CDR3 is CASSWEQTGGSYEQYF. In DNA form, the CDR3 reads TGCGCCAGCAGCTGGGAGCAAACAGGGGGCTCCTACGAGCAGTACTTC. This chain connects TRBV5-1 to TRBJ2-7, with 8 bases identical to TRBD1. After removal of 3 bases from V and 0 bases from J, the junction contained 8 bases not matched to a gene. The CDR3 spans 16 residues. CDR1 is SGHRS and CDR2 is YFSETQ in the germline V gene.